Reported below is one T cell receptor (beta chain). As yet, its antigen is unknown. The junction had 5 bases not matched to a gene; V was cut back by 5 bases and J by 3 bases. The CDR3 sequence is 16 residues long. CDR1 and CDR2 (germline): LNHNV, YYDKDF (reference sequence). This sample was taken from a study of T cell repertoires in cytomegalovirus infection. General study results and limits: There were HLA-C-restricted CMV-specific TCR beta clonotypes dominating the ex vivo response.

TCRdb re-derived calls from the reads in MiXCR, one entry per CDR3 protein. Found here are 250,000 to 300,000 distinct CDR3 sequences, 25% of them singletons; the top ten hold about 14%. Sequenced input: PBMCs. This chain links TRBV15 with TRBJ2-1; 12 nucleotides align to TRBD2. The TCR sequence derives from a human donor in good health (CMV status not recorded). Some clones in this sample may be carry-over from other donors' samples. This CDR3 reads CATSLGGLAGYNEQFF. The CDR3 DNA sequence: TGTGCCACCAGCCTAGGGGGACTAGCGGGCTACAATGAGCAGTTCTTC.